The present T cell receptor (beta chain) was sequenced within a study of regulatory T cells in long-lasting Graves disease. In building TCR beta libraries, iRepertoire HTBI primers were used together with Arm-PCR of CDR3 regions. TCRdb ran MiXCR on the multiplex PCR reads and lists one entry per CDR3 protein. The table records around 400,000 distinct CDR3 sequences, 15% of them present only once. Per the germline V gene, CDR1 is MGHRA and CDR2 is YSYEKL. Trimming took off 0 bases at V and 6 bases at J, with 10 bases between the two ends. The CDR3 consists of 14 residues. The time point was: newly diagnosed GD, antithyroid drugs for less than 3 months. The TCR library used RNA extracted from PBMCs. A nine-milliliter sample of peripheral blood was drawn into EDTA tubes.

The clonotype was recovered from a female donor with Graves disease. Material: peripheral blood mononuclear cells (PBMCs), obtained at new diagnosis, from a patient treated with antithyroid drugs. The rearrangement joins TRBV4-1 to TRBJ2-3; D unresolved. CDR3 residues: CASSQDTGHDTQYF. The DNA for the CDR3 is TGCGCCAGCAGCCAAGATACCGGCCACGATACGCAGTATTTT.